This TCR beta chain was identified in a study of blood T cell repertoires in COVID-19. At the level of the study: There were acute and convalescent COVID-19 samples, and they came from the United States, Italy and Spain. PBMCs, B-cell-depleted T cells, or T cells provided the cDNA or gDNA that made up the material.

This clone was counted between two and nine times. The authors' processing: Reference gene primer amplification gave estimated nucleated cell counts. Clones were read by immunoSEQ multiplex PCR, and TCRdb kept only the in-frame ones, dropping some. D and trimming come from the DNA, and the V and J calls and clone size come from that table. The table includes 60,000 or so clones, roughly 85% detected once. This CDR3 has 12 amino acids. With V trimmed by 5 bases and J by 7 bases, 2 bases remained unmatched. CDR1 and CDR2 from the germline V gene are MNHEY and SVGEGT. The sequenced material came from peripheral blood. The chain uses TRBV6-2 or TRBV6-3 and TRBJ1-5; TRBD1 aligns across 7 bases. This sequence was found in a human donor in a cohort sampled during active COVID-19. The CDR3 here is CASSAQGQPQHF. The CDR3 DNA reads as TGTGCCAGCAGTGCACAGGGGCAGCCCCAGCATTTT.